The clone carrying this T cell receptor beta chain has a handful of counts. These data originate in a study of blood T cell dynamics during melanoma immunotherapy. The sample's time point: week 3, after first cycle of checkpoint inhibitor. The CDR3 consists of 15 residues. Looked up from germline, CDR1 is MDHEN and CDR2 is SYDVKM. V lost 10 bases, J lost 0 bases, and 16 bases lay in between. Sequencing used immunoSEQ multiplex PCR; TCRdb keeps in-frame clones, though not all of them. The sample holds nearly 7,000 clones, around 83% seen once. This specimen was blood, taken from a patient treated with checkpoint blockade. The J gene is TRBJ2-1, the V gene TRBV28, with D possibly matching TRBD2 (6 bases). The sequence derives from a human donor with melanoma. Some clones in this sample may be carry-over from other donors' samples. The CDR3: CATTDGSVSYNEQFF. The CDR3 DNA reads TGTGCCACCACCGACGGGAGTGTCTCCTACAATGAGCAGTTCTTC.